This entry describes one T cell receptor beta chain. Its antigen is still unknown. The data were taken from a study of T cell responses to AZD1222 COVID-19 vaccine. Combined were second doses at about 4 or about 12 weeks. Study findings and constraints: There were vaccine-associated CD4 TCRs across spike, dominant at 160-218 and 743-854.

Repertoires were generated with immunoSEQ multiplex PCR, while TCRdb's copy carries only in-frame clones and drops some. The table lists about 160,000 clones, around 87% of them singletons. This clonotype was obtained from an adult who received the AZD1222 COVID-19 vaccine. The sample consisted of peripheral blood, taken 28 days after the second AZD1222 dose.

CDR3 sequence reads: CASSPGPVENTEAFF. For the CDR3, the DNA is TGTGCCAGCAGCCCCGGTCCGGTGGAGAACACTGAAGCTTTCTTT. The chain couples TRBV7-2 to TRBJ1-1, with D uncertain. V lost 5 bases and J lost 1, with 14 bases in between. Germline CDR1 and CDR2: SGHTA and FQGNSA. The CDR3 runs 15 residues.